The 15 T cell receptor beta chains reported below all come from one sample, sequenced in a study of HIV-infected children after antiretroviral therapy interruption (dated by TCRdb to the late 2010s). The treatment or condition label on this specimen signifies: PENTA 11 planned treatment interruption arm or continuous ART arm. The library was made by 3' RACE. For sequencing, an Illumina MiSeq was employed. TCR libraries were built from RNA using a 3' RACE protocol with unique molecular identifiers to correct PCR amplification bias. TCRdb handled the public reads itself, with Q25 trimming in fastp and clone calling in MiXCR, and kept productive beta chains. All rows with the same CDR3 protein become a single entry with the most common DNA and genes. Within this sample are fewer than 20,000 distinct CDR3 sequences, with roughly 3.5% of them counted one time only. Of the sample, around 5% falls within the top ten clones.

Sequences were derived from CD45RA+ CD4+ T cells from PBMCs, sampled from a donor given antiretroviral therapy, either interrupted or continuous. What this sample's cell subset or site label stands for: naive CD4+ CD45RA+ CD45RO- T cells. These receptors all come from a child under 18 with HIV.

This clonotype has at least ten counts. The gene calls are TRBV27 and TRBJ1-2; D not certain. Germline V lookup: CDR1 MNHEY, CDR2 SMNVEV (reference sequence). V was clipped by 0 bases and J by 3 bases, with 8 bases between them. This CDR3 spans 14 amino acids. The CDR3: CASSLSQQYYGYTF. The CDR3 bases are TGTGCCAGCAGTTTATCACAGCAATACTATGGCTACACCTTC.

This clonotype was seen at least ten times. This sequence joins TRBV2 and TRBJ2-7, with 12 positions matching TRBD1. J lost 5 bases, V lost 6 bases, and 8 bases had no gene match. CDR1 and CDR2 from the germline V gene are SNHLY and FYNNEI. This CDR3 region has 15 residues. This CDR3 is CASRVLGTGGDEQYF. DNA for the CDR3: TGTGCCAGCAGGGTCCTCGGGACAGGGGGCGACGAGCAGTACTTC.

This clonotype has ten or more counts. CDR3 amino acids: CASSQDPGLGEQYF. The CDR3 nucleotides are TGCGCCAGCAGCCAAGACCCAGGGCTGGGCGAGCAGTACTTC. The rearrangement uses TRBV4-1 and TRBJ2-7; D is possibly TRBD1 (5 bases). CDR3 length: 14 amino acids. The germline V and J ends were trimmed by 0 bases and 6 bases, with 12 bases remaining between them. The V gene's germline CDR1 is MGHRA and CDR2 YSYEKL.

This clonotype appeared many times. J is TRBJ2-7 and V is TRBV6-2 or TRBV6-3; perhaps TRBD2 as D (6 bases). The length of the CDR3 is 14 residues. The germline V and J ends were trimmed by 5 bases and 2 bases, with 13 bases remaining between them. The germline CDR1 and CDR2 sequences are MNHEY and SVGEGT. This CDR3 is CASSPGTVPYEQYF. CDR3 sequence (DNA): TGTGCCAGCAGTCCCGGGACTGTACCCTACGAGCAGTACTTC.

This clonotype appeared many times. This chain joins TRBV11-1 and TRBJ1-5, with D hard to call. In germline, CDR1 is SGHAT, CDR2 FQDESV (reference sequence). The CDR3 has 16 amino acids. V lost 4 bases to trimming and J lost 3 bases, with 16 bases between them. DNA for the CDR3: TGTGCCAGCAGCTCCTTCCGGCCCGCCCCCAATCAGCCCCAGCATTTT. Residues: CASSSFRPAPNQPQHF.

By share, this clonotype counts as medium-sized. The chain has TRBV20-1 and TRBJ1-1, with D unresolved. The CDR3 runs 15 residues. Germline V gives CDR1 DFQATT, CDR2 SNEGSKA (reference sequence). V shed 0 bases and J shed 4 bases, with 15 bases lying between them. CDR3 coding DNA: TGCAGTGCTAGAGAGCCCCAAACGGGAGGCACTGAAGCTTTCTTT. As protein: CSAREPQTGGTEAFF.

This clonotype has a count of ten or more. The chain uses TRBV28 and TRBJ1-1; perhaps TRBD1 as D (6 bases). The ends were cut back, 10 bases at V and 1 base at J, with 16 bases in the middle. This CDR3 spans 14 amino acids. CDR1 and CDR2 (germline): MDHEN, SYDVKM. The chain's CDR3 is CATTGGGGNTEAFF. The CDR3 coding sequence is TGTGCCACGACAGGAGGAGGGGGGAACACTGAAGCTTTCTTT. Drawing the rest from reference TRBV28 and TRBJ1-1, the complete variable domain is DVKVTQSSRYLVKRTGEKVFLECVQDMDHENMFWYRQDPGLGLRLIYFSYDVKMKEKGDIPEGYSVSREKKERFSLILESASTNQTSMYLCATTGGGGNTEAFFGQGTRLTVV.

This clonotype was recorded at least ten times. The J gene is TRBJ2-5, the V gene TRBV2, with TRBD1 identical over 7 bases. This CDR3 has 12 residues. The J segment lost 3 bases and the V segment lost 10 bases, leaving 5 bases of the junction unmatched. The germline gives CDR1 SNHLY, CDR2 FYNNEI. CDR3 nucleotides: TGTGCCAAGGGGGACAGAGAAGAGACCCAGTACTTC. It yields the protein CAKGDREETQYF.

This clonotype was counted at least ten times. The V gene is TRBV20-1, the J gene TRBJ1-1; D ambiguous. CDR3 length equals 14 residues. CDR1 is DFQATT and CDR2 is SNEGSKA in the germline V gene (reference sequence). V lost 3 bases and J 3 bases, leaving 14 bases between the germline ends. CDR3: CSASRDAEYTEAFF. Written as DNA, the CDR3 is TGCAGTGCTAGCCGAGATGCCGAGTACACTGAAGCTTTCTTT.

Sample share makes this clonotype medium-sized. V and J are TRBV28 and TRBJ1-6; D call uncertain. CDR1 is MDHEN and CDR2 is SYDVKM in the germline V gene. The CDR3 length is 13 residues. Deletions cut 5 bases from V and 10 bases from J, with 12 bases between. This CDR3 is CASSPRPDSPLHF. CDR3 bases: TGTGCCAGCAGTCCTAGGCCGGACTCACCCCTCCACTTT.

This clonotype was detected many times. V and J are TRBV28 and TRBJ2-1; the match to TRBD2 covers 13 bases. Per the germline V gene, CDR1 is MDHEN and CDR2 is SYDVKM. The CDR3 spans 18 residues. V lost 3 bases and J lost 5; bases outside the gene matches: 10. The CDR3 coding sequence is TGTGCCAGCAGTTTCCTGACTAGCGGGAGGAAAAATGACAATGAGCAGTTCTTC. It yields the protein CASSFLTSGRKNDNEQFF.

This clonotype is termed medium-sized. This sequence joins TRBV20-1 and TRBJ2-7; D remains unclear. Germline-derived CDR1 and CDR2 are DFQATT and SNEGSKA (reference sequence). CDR3 length: 12 residues. Trimming left V 3 bases short and J 3 bases short, with 9 bases between. DNA of the CDR3: TGCAGTGCTAGTACCAACAACTACGAGCAGTACTTC. Amino acid sequence: CSASTNNYEQYF.

This clonotype was recorded at least ten times. The rearrangement uses TRBV19 and TRBJ2-1, with D perhaps TRBD1 (6 bases). Trimming cost V 4 bases and J 5 bases, with 15 bases left between them. The CDR3 totals 15 residues. Germline CDR1 LNHDA, CDR2 SQIVND (reference sequence). The CDR3 nucleotides read TGTGCCAGTAGTACATTACAGGGTTCCAACAATGAGCAGTTCTTC. Protein sequence: CASSTLQGSNNEQFF.

There are a few counts of this clonotype. The chain recombines TRBV10-3 with TRBJ2-2, with TRBD1 matching over 7 bases. After removal of 4 bases from V and 4 bases from J, the junction contained 0 bases not matched to a gene. CDR1 and CDR2 from the germline V gene are ENHRY and SYGVKD. The CDR3 is 13 residues long. The CDR3 spells CAISGTGTGELFF. CDR3 nucleotides: TGTGCCATCAGTGGGACAGGCACCGGGGAGCTGTTTTTT.

This clonotype was counted at least ten times. The chain uses TRBV20-1 and TRBJ2-1; the match to TRBD2 covers 10 bases. Germline-derived CDR1 and CDR2 are DFQATT and SNEGSKA (reference sequence). With 0 bases clipped from V and 4 bases from J, the junction kept 3 bases outside the gene matches. CDR3 length equals 15 residues. The DNA of the CDR3 is TGCAGTGCTAGAGAACTAGCGGGAAAATACAATGAGCAGTTCTTC. Protein: CSARELAGKYNEQFF.